What follows is one T cell receptor beta chain and its context. Since a much larger clone is just one base distant, this may be a read error. This CDR3 is built from 14 residues. CDR1 MDHEN and CDR2 SYDVKM come from the germline V gene. This sample is drawn from a study of blood T cells in healthy people across ages. A sample-barcoded 5' primer and a J-beta primer mix were used in a second PCR of roughly 6 to 11 cycles. Template switching added a 12-random-nucleotide identifier to every cDNA molecule. Using its own MiXCR run on the 5' RACE reads, TCRdb lists one record per CDR3 protein. This sample has hundreds of thousands of distinct CDR3 sequences; under 35% occur once, and the top ten carry roughly a sixth.

Material for sequencing was blood. This chain links TRBV28 with TRBJ2-4, with a weak D call TRBD2 (7 bases). Matching the DNA end better, TRBJ2-7 makes the J call doubtful. This TCR was recovered from a woman aged 80 or over in good health. The CDR3 sequence is CASGGGRAPYEQYF. CDR3 DNA sequence: TGTGCCAGCGGGGGGGGCAGGGCCCCCTACGAGCAGTACTTC.